The T cell receptor beta chain described here comes from a study of T cell responses to AZD1222 COVID-19 vaccine (dated by TCRdb to the early 2020s). Regarding the research as a whole: Because spike-specific TCR depth and breadth did not differ between the two schedules, AZD1222 recipients who got a second dose at roughly 4 weeks were pooled with those who got a second dose at roughly 12 weeks. TCR sequencing covered roughly 230 trial participants: about 210 given two doses of AZD1222 and about 26 given two doses of MenACWY control vaccine. Trial participants were enrolled by age into 18-55, 56-69 and 70-plus year subgroups, with about 150, 28 and 57 TCR-sequenced participants respectively. Points the paper makes about the study in general: The 56-69-year group was small, and its depth increase did not reach significance, likely because of low power. Because no day 14 peak-response samples were available, the repertoires could be characterized only after the peak T cell response. The whole spike protein was spanned by vaccine-associated CD4 TCRs, and dominant responses were seen in regions 160-218 and 743-854. Conclusions about previously exposed vaccinees were limited because only a handful of AZD1222 recipients were SARS-CoV-2 seropositive at baseline. Epitopes outside the regions mutated in the B.1.351 and B.1.1.7 variants were reportedly recognized by nearly half of the unique spike-specific TCRs. Participants were mostly white British and included more females than males, and it was suggested by the authors that clonal diversity may have been underestimated. After two AZD1222 doses, both the breadth and the depth of spike-specific TCRs were significantly higher than at day 0 and than in MenACWY recipients.

The sample's time point label, decoded: baseline before first vaccination. Vaccinee samples were obtained from the UK trials COV001 and COV002, which included a single-blind randomized controlled phase 2/3 trial of AZD1222 (ChAdOx1 nCoV-19) in healthy adults. Trial participant PBMC samples were collected at day 0 and day 28 after the second dose for TCRbeta chain sequencing. Worth noting for this clone: Its binding antigen is unknown. There are no base qualities to consult, and no much larger clone falls within one base.

The CDR3 regions of human TCRbeta chains were analyzed by immunosequencing. The original methods were these. Repertoire TCRs were checked for matches against a reference library of SARS-CoV-2-specific TCRs that had been generated using the MIRA antigen-specificity platform. Breadth was defined as the fraction of unique TCRs that were SARS-CoV-2-associated. Depth was defined as the fraction of total T cells that were SARS-CoV-2-associated. Each spike-specific TCR was assigned to its reactive spike region and to a CD4 or CD8 class using the MIRA data. Log10-transformed breadth and depth values were compared by one-way ANOVA with Sidak's multiple comparisons tests. In its TCRdb copy, this immuneACCESS table keeps in-frame sequences only and misses some clones. Where compared with another copy, unresolved V genes explain less than half of these, and the others have no known cause. V, J and clone size are taken as reported in that table, and D and trimming were inferred from the DNA itself. In this sample the table shows approximately 100,000 clones, 87% of which occur a single time. The leading ten clones occupy approximately 12% of the sample.

The sequencing here drew on peripheral blood, taken on day 0 of AZD1222 vaccination. The clonotype originates from an adult in good health.

The encoded CDR3 is CSVEGGKGRGYTF. The DNA sequence follows: TGCAGCGTTGAAGGAGGAAAGGGAAGAGGCTACACCTTC. The receptor chain draws on TRBV29-1 and TRBJ1-2; the D segment cannot be called with confidence. V sheds 1 base and J sheds 8 bases, leaving 14 bases between their ends. The CDR1 and CDR2 encoded by the germline V gene are SQVTM and ANQGSEA. Taken from cysteine to phenylalanine, the CDR3 has 13 residues. Only the CDR3 part of the read is kept: 39 bases, read in frame from the first base. Full variable domain (CDR3 extended with the reference TRBV29-1 and TRBJ1-2 proteins): SAVISQKPSRDICQRGTSLTIQCQVDSQVTMMFWYRQQPGQSLTLIATANQGSEATYESGFVIDKFPISRPNLTFSTLTVSNMSPEDSSIYLCSVEGGKGRGYTFGSGTRLTVV.